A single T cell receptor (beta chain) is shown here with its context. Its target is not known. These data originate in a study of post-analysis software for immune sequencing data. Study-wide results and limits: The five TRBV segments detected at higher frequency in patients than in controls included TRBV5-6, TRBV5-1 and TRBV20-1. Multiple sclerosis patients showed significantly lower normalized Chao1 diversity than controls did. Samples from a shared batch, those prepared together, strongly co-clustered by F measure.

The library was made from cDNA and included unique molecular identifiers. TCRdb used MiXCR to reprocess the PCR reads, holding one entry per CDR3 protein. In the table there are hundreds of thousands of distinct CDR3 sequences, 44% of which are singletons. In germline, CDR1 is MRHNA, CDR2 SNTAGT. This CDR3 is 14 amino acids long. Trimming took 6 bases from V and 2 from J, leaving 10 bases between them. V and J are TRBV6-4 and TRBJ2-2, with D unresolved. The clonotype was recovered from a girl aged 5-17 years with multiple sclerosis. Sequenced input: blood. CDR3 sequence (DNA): TGTGCCAGCAGCACCGGACCCAACACCGGGGAGCTGTTTTTT. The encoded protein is CASSTGPNTGELFF.